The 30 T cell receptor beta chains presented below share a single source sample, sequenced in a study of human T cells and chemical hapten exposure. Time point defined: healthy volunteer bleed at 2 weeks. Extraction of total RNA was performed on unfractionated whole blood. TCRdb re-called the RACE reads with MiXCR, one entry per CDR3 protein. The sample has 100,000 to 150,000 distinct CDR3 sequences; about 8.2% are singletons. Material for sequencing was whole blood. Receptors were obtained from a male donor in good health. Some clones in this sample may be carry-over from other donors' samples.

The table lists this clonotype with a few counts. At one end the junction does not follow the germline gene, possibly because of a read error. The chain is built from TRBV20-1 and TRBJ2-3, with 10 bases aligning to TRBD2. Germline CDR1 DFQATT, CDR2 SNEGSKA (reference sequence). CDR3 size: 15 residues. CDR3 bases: TGCAGTGCTGGAGAAGCGGGGGGGCCTGCAGATACGCAGTATTTT. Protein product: CSAGEAGGPADTQYF.

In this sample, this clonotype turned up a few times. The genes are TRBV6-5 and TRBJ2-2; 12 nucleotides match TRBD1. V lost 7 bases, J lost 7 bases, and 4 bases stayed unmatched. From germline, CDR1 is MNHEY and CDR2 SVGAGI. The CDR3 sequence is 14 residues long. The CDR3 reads CASKGTGGLGELFF. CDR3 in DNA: TGTGCCAGCAAGGGGACAGGGGGCCTCGGGGAGCTGTTTTTT.

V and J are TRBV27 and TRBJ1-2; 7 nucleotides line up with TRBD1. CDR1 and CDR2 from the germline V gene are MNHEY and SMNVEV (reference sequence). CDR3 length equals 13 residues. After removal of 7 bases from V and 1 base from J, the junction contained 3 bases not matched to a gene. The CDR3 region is CASTPGGNYGYTF. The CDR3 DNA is TGTGCCAGCACGCCAGGGGGTAACTATGGCTACACCTTC.

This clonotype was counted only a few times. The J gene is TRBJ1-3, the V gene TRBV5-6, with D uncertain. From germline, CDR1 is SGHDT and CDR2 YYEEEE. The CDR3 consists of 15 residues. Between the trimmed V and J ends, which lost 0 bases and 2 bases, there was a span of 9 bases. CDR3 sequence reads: CASSLDVGPGNTIYF. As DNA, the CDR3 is TGTGCCAGCAGCTTGGATGTGGGTCCTGGAAACACCATATATTTT. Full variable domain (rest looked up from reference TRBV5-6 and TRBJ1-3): DAGVTQSPTHLIKTRGQQVTLRCSPKSGHDTVSWYQQALGQGPQFIFQYYEEEERQRGNFPDRFSGHQFPNYSSELNVNALLLGDSALYLCASSLDVGPGNTIYFGEGSWLTVV.

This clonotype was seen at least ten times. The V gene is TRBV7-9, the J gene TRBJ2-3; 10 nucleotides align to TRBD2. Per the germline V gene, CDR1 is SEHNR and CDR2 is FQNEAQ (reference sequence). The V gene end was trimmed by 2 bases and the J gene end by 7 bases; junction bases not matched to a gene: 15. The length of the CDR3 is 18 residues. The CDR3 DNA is TGTGCCAGCAGCTTATCCCAAGTAAGGCTAGCGGGAGAACATACGCAGTATTTT. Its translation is CASSLSQVRLAGEHTQYF.

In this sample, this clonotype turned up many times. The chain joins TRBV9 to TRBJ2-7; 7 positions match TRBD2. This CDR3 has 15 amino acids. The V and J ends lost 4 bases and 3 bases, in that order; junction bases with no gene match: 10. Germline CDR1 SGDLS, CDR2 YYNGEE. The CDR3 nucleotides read TGTGCCAGCAGCCCAACGGCGGGAGTGGTCTACGAGCAGTACTTC. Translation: CASSPTAGVVYEQYF.

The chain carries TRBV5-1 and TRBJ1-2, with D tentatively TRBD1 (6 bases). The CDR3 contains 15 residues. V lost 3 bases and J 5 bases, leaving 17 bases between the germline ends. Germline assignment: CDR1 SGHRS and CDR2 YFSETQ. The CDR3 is CASSSQGNYPYGYTF. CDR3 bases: TGCGCCAGCAGCTCACAGGGAAATTACCCATATGGCTACACCTTC.

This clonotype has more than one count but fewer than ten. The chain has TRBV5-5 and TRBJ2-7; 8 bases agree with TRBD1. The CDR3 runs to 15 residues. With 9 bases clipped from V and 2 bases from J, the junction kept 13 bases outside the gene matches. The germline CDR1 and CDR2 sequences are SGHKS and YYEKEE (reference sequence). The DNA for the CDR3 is TGTGCCAACATCGACAGGACAGGGCGGGCCTACGAGCAGTACTTC. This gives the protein CANIDRTGRAYEQYF. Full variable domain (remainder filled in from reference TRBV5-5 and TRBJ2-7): DAGVTQSPTHLIKTRGQQVTLRCSPISGHKSVSWYQQVLGQGPQFIFQYYEKEERGRGNFPDRFSARQFPNYSSELNVNALLLGDSALYLCANIDRTGRAYEQYFGPGTRLTVT.

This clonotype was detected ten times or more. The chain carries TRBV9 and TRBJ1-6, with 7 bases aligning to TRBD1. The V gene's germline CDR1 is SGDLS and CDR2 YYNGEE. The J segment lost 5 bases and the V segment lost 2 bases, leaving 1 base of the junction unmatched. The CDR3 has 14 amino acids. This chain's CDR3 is CASSVRGHNSPLHF. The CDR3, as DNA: TGTGCCAGCAGCGTGAGGGGGCATAATTCACCCCTCCACTTT.

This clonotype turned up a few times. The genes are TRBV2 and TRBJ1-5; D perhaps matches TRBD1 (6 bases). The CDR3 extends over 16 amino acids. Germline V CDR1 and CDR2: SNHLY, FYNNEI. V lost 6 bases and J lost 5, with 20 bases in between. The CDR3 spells CASSPSRGPSDQPQHF. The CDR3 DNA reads TGTGCCAGCAGCCCCAGCAGGGGCCCCTCGGATCAGCCCCAGCATTTT. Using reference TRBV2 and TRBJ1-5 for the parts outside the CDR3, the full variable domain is EPEVTQTPSHQVTQMGQEVILRCVPISNHLYFYWYRQILGQKVEFLVSFYNNEISEKSEIFDDQFSVERPDGSNFTLKIRSTKLEDSAMYFCASSPSRGPSDQPQHFGDGTRLSIL.

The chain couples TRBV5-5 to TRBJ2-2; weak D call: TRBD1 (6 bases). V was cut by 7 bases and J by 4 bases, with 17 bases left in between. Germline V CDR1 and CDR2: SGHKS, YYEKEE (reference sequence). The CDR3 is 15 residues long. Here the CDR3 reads CASGGRGRITGELFF. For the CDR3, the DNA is TGTGCCAGCGGGGGCAGGGGACGGATCACCGGGGAGCTGTTTTTT.

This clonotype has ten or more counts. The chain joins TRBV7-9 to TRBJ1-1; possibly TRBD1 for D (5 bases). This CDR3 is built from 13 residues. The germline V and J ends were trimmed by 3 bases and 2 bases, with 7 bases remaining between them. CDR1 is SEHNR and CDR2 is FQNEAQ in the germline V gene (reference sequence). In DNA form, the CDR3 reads TGTGCCAGCAGCTTTGACAGTAACACTGAAGCTTTCTTT. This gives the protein CASSFDSNTEAFF.

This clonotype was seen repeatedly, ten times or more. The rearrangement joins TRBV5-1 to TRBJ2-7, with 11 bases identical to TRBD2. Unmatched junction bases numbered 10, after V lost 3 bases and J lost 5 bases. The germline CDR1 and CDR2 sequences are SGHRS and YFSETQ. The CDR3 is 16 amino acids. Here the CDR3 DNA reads TGCGCCAGCAGCTGGCCGGCTAGCGGGAGGTTGAACGAGCAGTACTTC. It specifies CASSWPASGRLNEQYF.

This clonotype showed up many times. CDR3 sequence reads: CASSRNYQETQYF. DNA of the CDR3: TGTGCCAGCAGCAGGAACTACCAAGAGACCCAGTACTTC. The V call is TRBV9, the J call TRBJ2-5; no reliable D call. Trimming shortened V by 4 bases and J by 0 bases, and 7 bases separated the two germline ends. This CDR3 comprises 13 residues. Germline assignment: CDR1 SGDLS and CDR2 YYNGEE.

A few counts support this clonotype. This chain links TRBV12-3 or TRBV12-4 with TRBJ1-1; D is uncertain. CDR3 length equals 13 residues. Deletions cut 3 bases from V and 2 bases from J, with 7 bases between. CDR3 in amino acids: CASSFGKNTEAFF. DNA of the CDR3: TGTGCCAGCAGTTTCGGGAAAAACACTGAAGCTTTCTTT.

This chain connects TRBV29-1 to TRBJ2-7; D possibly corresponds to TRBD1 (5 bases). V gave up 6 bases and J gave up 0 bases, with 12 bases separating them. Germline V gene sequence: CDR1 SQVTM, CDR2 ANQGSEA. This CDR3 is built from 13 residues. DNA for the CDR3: TGCAGCGTCATGACAGACGACTCCTACGAGCAGTACTTC. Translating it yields CSVMTDDSYEQYF.

The CDR3 DNA sequence: TGCAGTGCTAGTCTTAGCAGGGGGAATGAAAAACTGTTTTTT. This translates into CSASLSRGNEKLFF. V gene TRBV20-1 combines with J gene TRBJ1-4; TRBD1 matches 7 bases. Germline loops: CDR1 DFQATT, CDR2 SNEGSKA (reference sequence). J gave up 5 bases and V 3 bases, and 6 bases lay outside the gene matches. CDR3 size: 14 residues.

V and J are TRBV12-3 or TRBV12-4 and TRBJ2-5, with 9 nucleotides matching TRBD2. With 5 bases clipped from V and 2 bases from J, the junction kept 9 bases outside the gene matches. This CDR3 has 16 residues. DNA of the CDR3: TGTGCCAGCAGTCTCCAAATAGCGGGGGTTCAAGAGACCCAGTACTTC. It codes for CASSLQIAGVQETQYF.

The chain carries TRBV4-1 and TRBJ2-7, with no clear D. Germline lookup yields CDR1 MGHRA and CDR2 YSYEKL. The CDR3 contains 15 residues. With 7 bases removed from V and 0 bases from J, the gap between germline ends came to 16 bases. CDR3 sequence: CASTLNPENSYEQYF. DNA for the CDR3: TGCGCCAGCACCCTAAACCCCGAGAACTCCTACGAGCAGTACTTC.

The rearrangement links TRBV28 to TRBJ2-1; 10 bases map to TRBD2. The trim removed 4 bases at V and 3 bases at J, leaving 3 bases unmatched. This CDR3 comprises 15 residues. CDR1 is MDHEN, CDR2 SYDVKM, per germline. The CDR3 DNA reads TGTGCCAGCAGTTCAGCGGGAGGGGGCTACAATGAGCAGTTCTTC. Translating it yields CASSSAGGGYNEQFF.

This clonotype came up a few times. The CDR3 nucleotides read TGTGCCACCACCGGGACAGCTAGCAATCAGCCCCAGCATTTT. Amino acids: CATTGTASNQPQHF. V is TRBV24-1 and J is TRBJ1-5; 7 bases agree with TRBD1. Germline V lookup: CDR1 KGHDR, CDR2 SFDVKD. The CDR3 sequence is 14 residues long. V shed 8 bases and J 0 bases; nucleotides not matched to a gene: 3.

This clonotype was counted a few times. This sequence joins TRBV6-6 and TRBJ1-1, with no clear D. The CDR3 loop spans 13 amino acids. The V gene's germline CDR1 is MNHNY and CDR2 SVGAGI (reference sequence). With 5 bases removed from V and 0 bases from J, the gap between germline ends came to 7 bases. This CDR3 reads CASSAPLNTEAFF. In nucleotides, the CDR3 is TGTGCCAGCAGTGCTCCGTTGAACACTGAAGCTTTCTTT.

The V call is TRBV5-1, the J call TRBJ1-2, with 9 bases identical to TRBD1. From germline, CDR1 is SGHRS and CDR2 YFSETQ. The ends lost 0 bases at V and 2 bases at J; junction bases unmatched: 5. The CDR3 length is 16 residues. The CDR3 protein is CASSLAGDRENYGYTF. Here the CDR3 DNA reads TGCGCCAGCAGCTTGGCGGGGGACAGGGAGAACTATGGCTACACCTTC.

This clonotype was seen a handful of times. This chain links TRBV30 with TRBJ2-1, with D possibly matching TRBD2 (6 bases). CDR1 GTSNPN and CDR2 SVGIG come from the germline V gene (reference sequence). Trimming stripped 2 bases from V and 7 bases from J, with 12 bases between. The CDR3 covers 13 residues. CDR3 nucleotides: TGTGCCTGGAGTAGGGCGGAGGGGAATGAGCAGTTCTTC. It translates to CAWSRAEGNEQFF.

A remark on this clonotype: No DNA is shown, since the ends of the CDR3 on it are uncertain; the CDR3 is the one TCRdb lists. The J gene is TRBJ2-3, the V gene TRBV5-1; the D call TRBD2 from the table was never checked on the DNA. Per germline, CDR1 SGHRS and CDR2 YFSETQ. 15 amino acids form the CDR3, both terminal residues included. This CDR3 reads CASSFVGDGADTRYF.

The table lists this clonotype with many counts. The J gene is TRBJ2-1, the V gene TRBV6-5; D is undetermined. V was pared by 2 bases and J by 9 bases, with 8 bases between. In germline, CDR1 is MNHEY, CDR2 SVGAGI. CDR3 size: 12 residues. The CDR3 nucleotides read TGTGCCAGCAGTTACGTAGGCGGTGAGCAGTTCTTC. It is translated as CASSYVGGEQFF.

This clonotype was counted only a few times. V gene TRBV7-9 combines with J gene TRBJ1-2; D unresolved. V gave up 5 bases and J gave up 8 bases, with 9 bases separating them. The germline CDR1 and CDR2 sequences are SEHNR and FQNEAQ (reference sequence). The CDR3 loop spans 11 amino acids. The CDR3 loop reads CASSMGSGYTF. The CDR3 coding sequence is TGTGCCAGCAGCATGGGGAGCGGCTACACCTTC.

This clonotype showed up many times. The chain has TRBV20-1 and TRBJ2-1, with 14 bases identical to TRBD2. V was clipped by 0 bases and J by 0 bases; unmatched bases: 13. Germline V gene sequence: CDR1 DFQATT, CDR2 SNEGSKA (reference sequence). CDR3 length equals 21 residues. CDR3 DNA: TGCAGTGCTAGAGATGGGGGGTACGGGACTAGCGGGAGACCCTCCTACAATGAGCAGTTCTTC. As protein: CSARDGGYGTSGRPSYNEQFF.

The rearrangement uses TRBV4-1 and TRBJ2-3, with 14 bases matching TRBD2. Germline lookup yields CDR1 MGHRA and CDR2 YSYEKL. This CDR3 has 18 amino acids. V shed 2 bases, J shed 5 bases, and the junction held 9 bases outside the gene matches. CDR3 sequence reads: CASSQTTGTSGGGDTQYF. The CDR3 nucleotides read TGCGCCAGCAGCCAAACCACCGGGACTAGCGGGGGAGGAGATACGCAGTATTTT.

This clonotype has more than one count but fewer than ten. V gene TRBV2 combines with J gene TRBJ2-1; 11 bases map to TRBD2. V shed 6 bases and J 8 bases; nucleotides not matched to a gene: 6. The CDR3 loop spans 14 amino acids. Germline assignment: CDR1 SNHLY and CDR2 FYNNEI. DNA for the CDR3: TGTGCCAGCAGAATTAGCGGGAGGGGCGATGAGCAGTTCTTC. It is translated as CASRISGRGDEQFF.